A single TCR beta chain is shown here with its context. This specimen belongs to a study of CXCR3-negative and CXCR3-positive naive CD8 T cells. The CDR3 has 13 amino acids. Researchers prepared the TRB cDNA libraries using 5' RACE with UMI labels. TCRdb reworked the 5' RACE reads into one entry per CDR3 protein, no DNA. Recorded for this sample: 150,000 or so distinct CDR3 sequences. Sequencing was performed on naive CXCR3- CD8+ T cells from blood. Subset here: CD45RO-CCR7+CD27+CD95- naive CD8+ T cells lacking CXCR3 (TNR3-). This receptor was identified in a human donor in good health. Some clones in this sample may be carry-over from other donors' samples. J is TRBJ2-5 and V is TRBV12-3 or TRBV12-4; there is no DNA to check the TCRdb D call of TRBD2. Here the CDR3 reads CASSGLAQETQYF.